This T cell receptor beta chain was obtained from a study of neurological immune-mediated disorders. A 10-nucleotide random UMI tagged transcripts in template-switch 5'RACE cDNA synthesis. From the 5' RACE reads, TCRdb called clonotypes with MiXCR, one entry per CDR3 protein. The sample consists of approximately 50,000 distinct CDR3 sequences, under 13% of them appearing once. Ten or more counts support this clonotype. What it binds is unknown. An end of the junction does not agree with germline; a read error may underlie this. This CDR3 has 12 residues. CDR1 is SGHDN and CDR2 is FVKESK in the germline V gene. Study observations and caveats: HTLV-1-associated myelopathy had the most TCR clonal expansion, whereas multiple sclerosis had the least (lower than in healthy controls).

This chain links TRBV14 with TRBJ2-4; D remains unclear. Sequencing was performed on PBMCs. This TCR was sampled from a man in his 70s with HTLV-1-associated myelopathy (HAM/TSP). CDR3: CVSSQGTYIQYF. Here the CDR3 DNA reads TGTGTCAGCAGCCAAGGCACGTACATTCAGTACTTC.